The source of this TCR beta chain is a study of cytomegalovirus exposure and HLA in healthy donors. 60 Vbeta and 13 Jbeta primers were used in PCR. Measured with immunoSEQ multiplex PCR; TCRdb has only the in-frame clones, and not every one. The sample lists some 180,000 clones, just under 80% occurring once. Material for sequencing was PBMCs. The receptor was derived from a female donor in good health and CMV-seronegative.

The CDR3 sequence is CASSPRTSGRSTDTQYF. CDR3 DNA sequence: TGCGCCAGCAGCCCCCGGACTAGCGGGCGTAGCACAGATACGCAGTATTTT. The chain carries TRBV5-1 and TRBJ2-3; TRBD2 agrees at 11 bases. The length of the CDR3 is 17 residues. CDR1 is SGHRS and CDR2 is YFSETQ in the germline V gene. Unmatched junction bases numbered 7, after V lost 4 bases and J lost 0 bases.